This T cell receptor (beta chain) originates from a study of spatial heterogeneity in lung cancer (dated by TCRdb to between 2018 and 2020). Turning to the overall study: More beta-chain than alpha-chain transcripts were consistently detected, likely reflecting higher beta-chain transcript abundance. In non-small cell lung cancer, the study quantitatively compared TCR alpha and beta repertoires across several tumor regions, matched nontumor lung, and blood. In the raw uncorrected reads, each unique combination of TCR and UMI appeared more than ten times on average. The study linked features of the TCR repertoire to counts of nonsynonymous mutations, which were determined by whole-exome sequencing of tumor tissue. Both alpha and beta chains were TCR-sequenced in about 240 tumor regions, under 70 matched nontumor lung samples and around 50 PBMC samples obtained at surgery.

Library preparation used 5' RACE. The sequencer listed for this sample is NextSeq 500. The TCR library protocol attached a unique molecular identifier to each TCR cDNA molecule to allow correction of PCR and sequencing errors. The original methods were these. TCR identification, UMI-based error correction and CDR3 extraction were all carried out with Decombinator tools. Expanded TCRs were defined as those above a frequency of 2 per 1,000, corresponding to the top 1% of the tumor frequency distribution. Renyi diversity was calculated using the R vegan package after each repertoire was subsampled 100 times to 5,000 TCRs. To build CDR3 similarity networks, amino acid triplet string-kernel similarity was used, and CDR3s were connected when their pairwise similarity was above 0.82. TCRdb itself trimmed the public reads at Q25 with fastp, ran MiXCR and retained productive beta chains. Each CDR3 protein appears once, grouped with its most common genes and DNA. TCRdb, not the authors, supplied the V and J calls. This sample lists more than 65,000 distinct CDR3 sequences; roughly an eighth were detected once. Jointly, the top ten make up 4.6% of the sample.

V loses 4 bases of germline sequence and J loses 0 bases, and the interval between the two ends is 10 bases. CDR1 and CDR2 are read off the germline V gene as SGHRS and YFSETQ. The CDR3 contains 14 residues, cysteine and phenylalanine counted. Only CDR3 DNA is held: 42 bases, read in frame from base 1. Summary of the overall study and its limitations: Ubiquitous expanded tumor TCRs showed up in blood more often at tumor resection than at routine follow-up. Additional single-cell paired TCR alpha and beta sequencing was considered necessary to confirm, at a functional level, the hypothesis that regional TCRs recognize regional mutations.

This clonotype was seen repeatedly, ten times or more. The clone's antigen remains unknown. No clone much larger than this one lies a single base away; base qualities are absent. Read against the paper, the sample's time point label means: sample taken at primary tumor resection. Without any cell sorting, TCR sequencing was performed on whole RNA extracted either from tumor and nontumor lung tissue or from cryopreserved PBMC samples. The donors were about 71 patients from the lung TRACERx cohort who had early-stage, untreated non-small cell lung cancer. Patients were selected for TCR sequencing only if sufficient RNA was available from at least two tumor regions.

Material: PBMCs, obtained at surgery. The sequence joins TRBV5-1 to TRBJ1-2, with the D segment identity uncertain. This sequence originates from a male donor with early-stage non-small cell lung cancer. CDR3 region: CASSPLKANYGYTF. The DNA sequence is TGCGCCAGCAGCCCCTTAAAGGCTAACTATGGCTACACCTTC.